These 14 T cell receptor beta chains were all obtained from the same sample, sequenced in a study of blood T cells in healthy people across ages. The authors ran a second PCR of about 6 to 12 cycles using a sample-barcoded 5' primer and a J-beta primer mix. TCRdb passed the 5' RACE reads through MiXCR, listing each CDR3 protein once. The sample lists 920,000 or so distinct CDR3 sequences; 40% to 50% were seen once. The sequenced sample was blood. These receptors were taken from a woman aged 60-75 years in good health.

This clonotype was counted between two and nine times. This chain links TRBV21-1 with TRBJ2-5; the D segment call TRBD1 is taken from the table without a DNA check. TRBV21-1 is termed a pseudogene. The CDR3 has 16 residues. The CDR3 DNA is TGTGCCAGCAGCAAAGGCTGGCGCCCAGGGGGGGAGACCCAGTACTTC. Translation: CASSKGWRPGGETQYF.

Regarding this clonotype: Sequence at one end of the junction differs from germline and may be a read error. The chain recombines TRBV9 with TRBJ2-1; no clear D gene. The last part of the DNA fits TRBJ2-7 better; the J call may be wrong. The CDR3 runs to 13 residues. The V gene's germline CDR1 is SGDLS and CDR2 YYNGEE. The CDR3 loop reads CVSSVGRGYEQYF. The CDR3 DNA sequence: TGTGTCAGCAGCGTGGGCCGAGGCTACGAGCAGTACTTC.

There are a few counts of this clonotype. The CDR3: CASSPTGDVFETQYF. The CDR3 DNA reads as TGTGCCAGCAGCCCCACGGGGGATGTATTTGAGACCCAGTACTTC. V gene TRBV7-9 combines with J gene TRBJ2-5; D may be TRBD2 (6 bases). Germline CDR1 is SEHNR and CDR2 is FQNEAQ (reference sequence). The length of the CDR3 is 15 residues. V was trimmed by 5 bases and J by 5 bases, leaving 18 bases between them.

The CDR3 coding sequence is TGCAGCGTTTACGACAGGGACTTAGGAGGCTACACCTTC. It codes for CSVYDRDLGGYTF. The V and J genes are TRBV29-1 and TRBJ1-2, with 7 positions matching TRBD1. The length of the CDR3 is 13 residues. Germline assignment: CDR1 SQVTM and CDR2 ANQGSEA. Germline trimming cut 5 bases from V and 8 bases from J; bases unmatched to any gene: 11.

V is TRBV7-9 and J is TRBJ1-4, with 9 nucleotides matching TRBD1. This CDR3 comprises 15 residues. Germline loops: CDR1 SEHNR, CDR2 FQNEAQ (reference sequence). V trimming: 6 bases; J trimming: 3 bases; junction bases outside the gene matches: 5. The CDR3 DNA reads TGTGCCAGCAGTTACAGGGGGCTGGCTAATGAAAAACTGTTTTTT. This codes for CASSYRGLANEKLFF. Supplemented by reference TRBV7-9 and TRBJ1-4, the full variable domain reads DTGVSQNPRHKITKRGQNVTFRCDPISEHNRLYWYRQTLGQGPEFLTYFQNEAQLEKSRLLSDRFSAERPKGSFSTLEIQRTEQGDSAMYLCASSYRGLANEKLFFGSGTQLSVL.

The sample holds a few counts of this clonotype. This sequence joins TRBV4-2 and TRBJ2-2, with D tentatively TRBD2 (5 bases). The CDR3 runs to 18 residues. Trimming took off 3 bases at V and 2 bases at J, with 19 bases between the two ends. Germline loops: CDR1 LGHNA, CDR2 YNFKEQ. The CDR3 DNA is TGTGCCAGCAGCCAGCCCCCATGGGGAGAGACTAACACCGGGGAGCTGTTTTTT. Translated: CASSQPPWGETNTGELFF.

This clonotype was observed a handful of times. The chain employs TRBV6-5 and TRBJ2-5; weak D call: TRBD2 (7 bases). Trimming removed 2 bases at V and 4 bases at J, with 17 bases between. The CDR3 totals 16 residues. Germline lookup yields CDR1 MNHEY and CDR2 SVGAGI. The CDR3 loop reads CASSYGGGGWGETQYF. CDR3 sequence (DNA): TGTGCCAGCAGTTACGGGGGGGGCGGTTGGGGAGAGACCCAGTACTTC.

The CDR3 sequence: CASSLDRVGLGANVLTF. Written as DNA, the CDR3 is TGCGCCAGCAGCTTGGACAGGGTGGGGTTGGGGGCCAACGTCCTGACTTTC. The J gene is TRBJ2-6, the V gene TRBV5-1; TRBD1 is a possible D gene (6 bases). The CDR3 consists of 17 residues. The germline V gene encodes CDR1 SGHRS and CDR2 YFSETQ. The germline V and J ends were trimmed by 0 bases and 4 bases, with 14 bases remaining between them.

There are a few counts of this clonotype. J is TRBJ2-3 and V is TRBV20-1; 7 positions agree with TRBD2. V shed 1 base and J 0 bases; nucleotides not matched to a gene: 4. The CDR3 is 15 amino acids. Germline V CDR1 and CDR2: DFQATT, SNEGSKA (reference sequence). The CDR3 DNA sequence: TGCAGTGCTAGAGTTCCGCGGGAGAGCACAGATACGCAGTATTTT. Translation gives CSARVPRESTDTQYF.

The chain couples TRBV29-1 to TRBJ2-4, with TRBD1 identical over 9 bases. The J call may be faulty, since TRBJ2-7 better matches the DNA end. CDR1 and CDR2 (germline): SQVTM, ANQGSEA. The CDR3 totals 14 residues. The CDR3 here is CSVGDRDGGYEQYF. The CDR3 bases are TGCAGCGTTGGGGACAGGGATGGGGGTTACGAGCAGTACTTC.

V gene TRBV12-3 or TRBV12-4 combines with J gene TRBJ1-1; maybe TRBD1 (5 bases). The ends were cut back, 2 bases at V and 1 base at J, with 8 bases in the middle. This CDR3 comprises 14 residues. CDR3 DNA: TGTGCCAGCAGTTTACAGGGTTCGAACACTGAAGCTTTCTTT. It yields the protein CASSLQGSNTEAFF.

This clonotype showed up just a few times. The chain recombines TRBV5-1 with TRBJ2-5, with 8 bases identical to TRBD1. Germline CDR1 is SGHRS and CDR2 is YFSETQ. The CDR3 has 16 residues. V lost 0 bases to trimming and J lost 1 base; unmatched junction nucleotides: 5. The chain's CDR3 is CASSLAQDRAQETQYF. The CDR3 DNA reads as TGCGCCAGCAGCTTGGCACAGGACAGGGCCCAAGAGACCCAGTACTTC.

The chain employs TRBV24-1 and TRBJ2-1; 7 bases match TRBD1. The germline CDR1 and CDR2 sequences are KGHDR and SFDVKD. The CDR3 consists of 13 residues. The J segment lost 9 bases and the V segment lost 7 bases, leaving 8 bases of the junction unmatched. The CDR3 region has the DNA TGTGCCACCAGACCAGGACAGGTCGGTGAGCAGTTCTTC. Translating it yields CATRPGQVGEQFF.

This clonotype was found once. V gene TRBV20-1 combines with J gene TRBJ2-5; TRBD1 might be the D (5 bases). This CDR3 has 11 amino acids. Germline V gene sequence: CDR1 DFQATT, CDR2 SNEGSKA (reference sequence). The ends were cut back, 7 bases at V and 9 bases at J, with 15 bases in the middle. CDR3 protein: CSGQLGDSQYF. CDR3 nucleotides: TGCAGTGGACAGCTTGGGGATTCCCAGTACTTC.